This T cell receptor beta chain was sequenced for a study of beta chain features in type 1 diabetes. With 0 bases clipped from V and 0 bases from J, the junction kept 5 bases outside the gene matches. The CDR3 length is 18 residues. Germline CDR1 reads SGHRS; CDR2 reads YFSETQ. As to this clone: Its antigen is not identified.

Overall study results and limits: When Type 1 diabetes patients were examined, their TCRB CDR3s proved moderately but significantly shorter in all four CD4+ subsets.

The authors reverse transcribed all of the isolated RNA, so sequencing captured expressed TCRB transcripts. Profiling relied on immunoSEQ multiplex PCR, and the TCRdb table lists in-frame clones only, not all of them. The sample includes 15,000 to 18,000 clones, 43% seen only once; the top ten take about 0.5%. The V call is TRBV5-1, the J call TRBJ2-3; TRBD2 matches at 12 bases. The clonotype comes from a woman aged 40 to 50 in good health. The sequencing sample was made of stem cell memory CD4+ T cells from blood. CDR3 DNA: TGCGCCAGCAGCTTGGGACTAGCGGGGGCCCCTAGCACAGATACGCAGTATTTT. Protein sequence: CASSLGLAGAPSTDTQYF.